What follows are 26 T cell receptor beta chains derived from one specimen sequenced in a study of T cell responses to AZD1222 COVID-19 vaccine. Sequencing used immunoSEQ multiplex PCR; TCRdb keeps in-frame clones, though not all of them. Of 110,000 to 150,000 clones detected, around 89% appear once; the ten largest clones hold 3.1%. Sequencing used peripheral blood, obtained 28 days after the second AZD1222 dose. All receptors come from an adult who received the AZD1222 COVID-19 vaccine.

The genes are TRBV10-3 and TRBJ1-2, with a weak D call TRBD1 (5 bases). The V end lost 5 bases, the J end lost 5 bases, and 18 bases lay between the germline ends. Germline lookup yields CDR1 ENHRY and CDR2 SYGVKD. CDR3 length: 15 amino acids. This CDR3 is CAISSTGAGGYGYTF. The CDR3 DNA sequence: TGTGCCATCAGTAGTACCGGGGCCGGTGGGTATGGCTACACCTTC.

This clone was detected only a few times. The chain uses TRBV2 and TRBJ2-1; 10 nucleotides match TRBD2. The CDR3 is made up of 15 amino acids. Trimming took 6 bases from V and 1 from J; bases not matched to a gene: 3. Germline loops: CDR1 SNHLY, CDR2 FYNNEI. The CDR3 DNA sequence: TGTGCCAGCAGGTCTAGCGGGGGTTCCTACAATGAGCAGTTCTTC. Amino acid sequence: CASRSSGGSYNEQFF.

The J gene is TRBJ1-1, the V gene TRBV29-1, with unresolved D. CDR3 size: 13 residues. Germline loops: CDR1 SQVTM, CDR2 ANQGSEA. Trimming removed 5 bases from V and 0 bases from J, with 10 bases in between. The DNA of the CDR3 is TGCAGCGTTCAGGTGAGAATGAACACTGAAGCTTTCTTT. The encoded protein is CSVQVRMNTEAFF.

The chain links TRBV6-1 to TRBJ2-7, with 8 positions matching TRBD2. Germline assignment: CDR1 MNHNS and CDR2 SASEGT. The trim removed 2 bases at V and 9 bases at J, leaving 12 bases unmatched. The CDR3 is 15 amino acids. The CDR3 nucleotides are TGTGCCAGCAGTGAACCAGGACTAGTAGCGGGAAGGCAGTACTTC. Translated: CASSEPGLVAGRQYF.

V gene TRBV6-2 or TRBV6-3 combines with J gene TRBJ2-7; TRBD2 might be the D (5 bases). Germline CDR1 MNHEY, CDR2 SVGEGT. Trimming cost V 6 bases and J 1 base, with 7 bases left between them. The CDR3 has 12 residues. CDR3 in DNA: TGTGCCAGCAGCGACTATTCCTACGAGCAGTACTTC. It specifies CASSDYSYEQYF.

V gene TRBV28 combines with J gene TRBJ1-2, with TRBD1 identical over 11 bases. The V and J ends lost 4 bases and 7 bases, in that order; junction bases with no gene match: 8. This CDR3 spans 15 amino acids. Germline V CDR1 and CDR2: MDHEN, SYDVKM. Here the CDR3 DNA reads TGTGCCAGCAGTTCCCCGGGACAGGGGGGGGGTGGCTACACCTTC. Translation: CASSSPGQGGGGYTF.

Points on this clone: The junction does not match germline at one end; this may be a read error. The CDR3 here is CASSQVGVWNYGYTF. For the CDR3, the DNA is TGCGCCAGCAGTCAAGTGGGGGTGTGGAACTATGGCTACACCTTC. The rearrangement links TRBV4-3 to TRBJ1-2; D possibly corresponds to TRBD1 (5 bases). The CDR3 consists of 15 residues. CDR1 LGHNA and CDR2 YSLEER come from the germline V gene.

The CDR3 DNA sequence: TGTGCCAGCAGCCAGGGGACAGGAAAAGGCACAGATACGCAGTATTTT. Its translation is CASSQGTGKGTDTQYF. The J gene is TRBJ2-3, the V gene TRBV4-2; TRBD1 agrees at 8 bases. The length of the CDR3 is 16 residues. Germline loops: CDR1 LGHNA, CDR2 YNFKEQ. Losses at the gene ends were 3 bases for V and 1 base for J; bases not matched to a gene: 6.

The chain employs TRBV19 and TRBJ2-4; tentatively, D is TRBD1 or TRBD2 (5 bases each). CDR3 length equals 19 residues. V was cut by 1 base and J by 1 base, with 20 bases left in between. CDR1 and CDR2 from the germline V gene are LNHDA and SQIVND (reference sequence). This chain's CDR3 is CASSIGEGAGRLAKNIQYF. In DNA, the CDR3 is TGTGCCAGTAGTATAGGTGAAGGGGCGGGCCGCCTGGCCAAAAACATTCAGTACTTC.

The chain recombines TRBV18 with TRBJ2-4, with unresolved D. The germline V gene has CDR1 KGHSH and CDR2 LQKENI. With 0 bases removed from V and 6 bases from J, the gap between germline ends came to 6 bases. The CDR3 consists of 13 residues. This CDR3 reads CASSPPSINIQYF. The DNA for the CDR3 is TGTGCCAGCTCACCACCGAGCATAAACATTCAGTACTTC.

DNA for the CDR3: TGTGCCAGCAGCGGACAGGGCTCCTACGAGCAGTACTTC. This gives the protein CASSGQGSYEQYF. J is TRBJ2-7 and V is TRBV5-4, with 8 bases aligning to TRBD1. The CDR3 is made up of 13 amino acids. Germline trimming cut 4 bases from V and 0 bases from J; bases unmatched to any gene: 0. Germline lookup yields CDR1 SGHNT and CDR2 YYREEE (reference sequence).

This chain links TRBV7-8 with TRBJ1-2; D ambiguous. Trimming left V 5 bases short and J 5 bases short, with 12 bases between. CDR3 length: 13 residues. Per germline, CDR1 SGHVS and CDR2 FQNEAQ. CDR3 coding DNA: TGTGCCAGCAGCCCCCTGCCAGAGTATGGCTACACCTTC. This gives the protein CASSPLPEYGYTF.

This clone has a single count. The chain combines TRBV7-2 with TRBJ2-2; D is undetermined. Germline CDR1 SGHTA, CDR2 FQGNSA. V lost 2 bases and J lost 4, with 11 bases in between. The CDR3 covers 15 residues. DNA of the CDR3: TGTGCCAGCAGCTTAAGCGCCGCCCTCACCGGGGAGCTGTTTTTT. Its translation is CASSLSAALTGELFF.

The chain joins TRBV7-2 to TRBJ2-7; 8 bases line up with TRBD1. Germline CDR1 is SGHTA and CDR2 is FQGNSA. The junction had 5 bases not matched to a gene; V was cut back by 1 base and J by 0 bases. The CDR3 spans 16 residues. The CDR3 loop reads CASSLGVGQGSYEQYF. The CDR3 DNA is TGTGCCAGCAGCTTAGGGGTTGGACAGGGCTCCTACGAGCAGTACTTC.

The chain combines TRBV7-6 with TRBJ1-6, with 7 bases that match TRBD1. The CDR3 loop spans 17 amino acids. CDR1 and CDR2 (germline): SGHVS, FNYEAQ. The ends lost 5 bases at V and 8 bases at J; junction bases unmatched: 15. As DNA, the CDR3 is TGTGCCAGCAGCCCTAGACAAGGGGGCGTAGGGGATTCACCCCTCCACTTT. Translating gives CASSPRQGGVGDSPLHF.

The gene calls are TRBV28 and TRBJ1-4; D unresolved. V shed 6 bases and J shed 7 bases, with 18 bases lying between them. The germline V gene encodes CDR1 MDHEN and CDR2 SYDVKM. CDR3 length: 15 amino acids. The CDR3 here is CASSLSTAYVEKLFF. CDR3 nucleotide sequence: TGTGCCAGCAGCTTGTCGACCGCCTATGTTGAAAAACTGTTTTTT.

CDR3 residues: CASSDTRRGGYGYTF. Here the CDR3 DNA reads TGTGCCAGCAGCGACACTCGCCGGGGAGGCTATGGCTACACCTTC. The chain employs TRBV28 and TRBJ1-2; the D is unclear. CDR3 length: 15 amino acids. Per the germline V gene, CDR1 is MDHEN and CDR2 is SYDVKM. Trimming pared 6 bases from V and 4 bases from J, leaving 18 bases between.

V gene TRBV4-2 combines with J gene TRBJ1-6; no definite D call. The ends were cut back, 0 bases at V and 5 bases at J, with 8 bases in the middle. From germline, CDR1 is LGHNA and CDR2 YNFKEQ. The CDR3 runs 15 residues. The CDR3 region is CASSQDLGNNSPLHF. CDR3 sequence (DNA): TGTGCCAGCAGCCAAGATCTGGGGAATAATTCACCCCTCCACTTT.

CDR3 sequence: CASSLPGGVEQYF. In DNA form, the CDR3 reads TGTGCCAGCAGTCTACCGGGGGGGGTCGAGCAGTACTTC. This chain joins TRBV28 and TRBJ2-7; 8 nucleotides align to TRBD2. V shed 5 bases and J 6 bases; nucleotides not matched to a gene: 6. This CDR3 is built from 13 residues. CDR1 is MDHEN, CDR2 SYDVKM, per germline.

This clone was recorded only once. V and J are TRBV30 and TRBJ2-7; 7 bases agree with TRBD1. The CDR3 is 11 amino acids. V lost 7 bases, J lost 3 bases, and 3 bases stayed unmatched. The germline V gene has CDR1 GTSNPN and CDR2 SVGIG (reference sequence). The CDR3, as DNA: TGTGCCTTGGGACAGAGCTACGAGCAGTACTTC. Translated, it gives CALGQSYEQYF.

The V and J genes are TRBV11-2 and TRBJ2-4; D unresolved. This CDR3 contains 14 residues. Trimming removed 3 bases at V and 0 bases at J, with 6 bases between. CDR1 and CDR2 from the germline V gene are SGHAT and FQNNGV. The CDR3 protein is CASSFRVAKNIQYF. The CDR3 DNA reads TGTGCCAGCAGCTTTAGAGTAGCCAAAAACATTCAGTACTTC.

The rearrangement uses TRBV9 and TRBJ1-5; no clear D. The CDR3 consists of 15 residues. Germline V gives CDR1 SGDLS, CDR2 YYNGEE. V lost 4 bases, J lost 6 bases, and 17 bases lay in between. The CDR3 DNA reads TGTGCCAGCAGCTCAGCCGGGGAAGGCGGTCAGCCCCAGCATTTT. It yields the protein CASSSAGEGGQPQHF.

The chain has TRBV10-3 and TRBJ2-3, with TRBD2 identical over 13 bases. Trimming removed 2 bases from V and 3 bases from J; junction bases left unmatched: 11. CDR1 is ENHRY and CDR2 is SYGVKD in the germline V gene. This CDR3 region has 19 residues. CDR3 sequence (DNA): TGTGCCATCAGTGAGAGGGGGACTAGCGGGAATGGGTTGACAGATACGCAGTATTTT. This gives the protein CAISERGTSGNGLTDTQYF.

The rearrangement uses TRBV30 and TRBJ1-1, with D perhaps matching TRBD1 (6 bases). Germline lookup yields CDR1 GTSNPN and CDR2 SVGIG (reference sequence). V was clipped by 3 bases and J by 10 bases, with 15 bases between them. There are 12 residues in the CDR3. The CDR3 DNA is TGTGCCTGGAGCACTTCTACAGGGAGAGCTTTCTTT. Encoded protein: CAWSTSTGRAFF.

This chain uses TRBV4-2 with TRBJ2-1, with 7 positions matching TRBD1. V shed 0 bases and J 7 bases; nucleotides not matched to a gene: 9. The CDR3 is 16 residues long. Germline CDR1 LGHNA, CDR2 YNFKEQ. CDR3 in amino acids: CASSQDQQGFRNEQFF. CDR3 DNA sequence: TGTGCCAGCAGCCAAGATCAACAGGGGTTTAGGAATGAGCAGTTCTTC.

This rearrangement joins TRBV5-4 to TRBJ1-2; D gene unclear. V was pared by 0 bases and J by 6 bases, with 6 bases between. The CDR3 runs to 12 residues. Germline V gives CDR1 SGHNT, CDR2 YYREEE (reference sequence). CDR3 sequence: CASSLAGNGYTF. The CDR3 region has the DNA TGTGCCAGCAGCTTGGCGGGAAATGGCTACACCTTC.